A single sample is the source of the 3 T cell receptor beta chains below, sequenced in a study of blood T cell repertoires in COVID-19. Only in-frame clones appear in the TCRdb table, and some are missing; sequencing was by immunoSEQ multiplex PCR. The sample has approximately 130,000 clones, 85% to 90% seen once. The sequenced sample was peripheral blood. All receptors come from a man aged 50 to 59 with acute or convalescent COVID-19.

In regard to this clone: At one end, the junction sequence differs from germline, possibly due to a read error. The CDR3 region has the DNA TGTGCCAGCAGGGGGGACAGCTACCAGCAGTACTTC. This translates into CASRGDSYQQYF. J is TRBJ2-7 and V is TRBV12-3 or TRBV12-4; 7 nucleotides line up with TRBD1. The CDR3 is made up of 12 amino acids.

The chain is built from TRBV18 and TRBJ2-7; 10 bases fit TRBD1. This CDR3 is built from 17 residues. Germline V lookup: CDR1 KGHSH, CDR2 LQKENI. V trimming: 4 bases; J trimming: 6 bases; junction bases outside the gene matches: 15. CDR3 amino acids: CASSQAIPGQGNAEQYF. As DNA, the CDR3 is TGTGCCAGCTCACAAGCTATACCGGGACAGGGGAATGCCGAGCAGTACTTC.

The chain links TRBV6-2 or TRBV6-3 to TRBJ1-1; D might be TRBD1 (5 bases). The CDR3 sequence is 13 residues long. Trimming removed 2 bases from V and 6 bases from J, with 10 bases in between. Germline-derived CDR1 and CDR2 are MNHEY and SVGEGT. Here the CDR3 reads CASSYRGLAEAFF. The CDR3 nucleotides are TGTGCCAGCAGTTACAGGGGTTTAGCTGAAGCTTTCTTT.